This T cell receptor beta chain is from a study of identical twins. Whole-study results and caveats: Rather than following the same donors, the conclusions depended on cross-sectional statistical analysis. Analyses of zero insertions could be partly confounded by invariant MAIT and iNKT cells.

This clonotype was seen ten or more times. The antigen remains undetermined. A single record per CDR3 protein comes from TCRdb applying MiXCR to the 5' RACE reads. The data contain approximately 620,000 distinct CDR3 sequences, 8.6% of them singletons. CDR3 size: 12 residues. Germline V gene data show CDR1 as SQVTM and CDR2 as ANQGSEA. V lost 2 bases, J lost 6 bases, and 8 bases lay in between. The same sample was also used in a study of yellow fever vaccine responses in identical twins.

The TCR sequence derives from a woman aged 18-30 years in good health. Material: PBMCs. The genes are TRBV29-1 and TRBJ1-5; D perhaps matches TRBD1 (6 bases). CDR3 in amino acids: CSVETGSQPQHF. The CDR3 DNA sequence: TGCAGCGTTGAAACAGGGTCTCAGCCCCAGCATTTT.